This T cell receptor (beta chain) emerged from a study of shared clonotypes between healthy human individuals. All donors qualified as healthy HIV-negative adults and had experienced no recent acute infections or vaccinations. Germline CDR1 and CDR2: MDHEN and SYDVKM. V lost 8 bases, J lost 6 bases, and 16 bases stayed unmatched. The length of the CDR3 is 17 residues. When replicate PCRs were run on sorted subsets, they used approximately 210 ng DNA, 30,000 to 35,000 T cell genomes. Using immunoSEQ multiplex PCR, the repertoire was profiled, and TCRdb retains in-frame clones only, with some absent. The sample lists over 950,000 clones, around 77% seen once, with roughly 0.9% in the top ten.

The chain employs TRBV28 and TRBJ2-3; 11 bases line up with TRBD2. Input material: memory CD4+ T cells from PBMCs. Subset here: CD45RA-negative fraction. This receptor was taken from a man younger than 35 in good health. Some clones in this sample may be carry-over from other donors' samples. CDR3 nucleotides: TGTGCCAGCTCTTCGGAACTAGCGGGAGCCACAGGGGATACGCAGTATTTT. This codes for CASSSELAGATGDTQYF.